The next 10 T cell receptor beta chains were all read from a single sample in a study of shared clonotypes between healthy human individuals. The data were produced by immunoSEQ multiplex PCR, yet TCRdb's version contains in-frame clones alone and is incomplete. The sample consists of roughly 500,000 clones, approximately 80% of them appearing once. The sequenced sample consisted of PBMCs. These receptors originate from a woman in her thirties or forties in good health. Some clones in this sample may be carry-over from other donors' samples.

The chain carries TRBV5-1 and TRBJ1-1; 8 bases map to TRBD1. The CDR3 is made up of 13 amino acids. The germline V gene has CDR1 SGHRS and CDR2 YFSETQ. The ends lost 2 bases at V and 8 bases at J; junction bases unmatched: 5. Written as DNA, the CDR3 is TGCGCCAGCAGCTTTGGACAGGGCACCGAAGCTTTCTTT. This encodes CASSFGQGTEAFF. The complete variable domain, with remaining parts taken from reference TRBV5-1 and TRBJ1-1, reads KAGVTQTPRYLIKTRGQQVTLSCSPISGHRSVSWYQQTPGQGLQFLFEYFSETQRNKGNFPGRFSGRQFSNSRSEMNVSTLELGDSALYLCASSFGQGTEAFFGQGTRLTVV.

This clone was seen more than once but under ten times. The chain joins TRBV7-9 to TRBJ1-1; D might be TRBD1 (5 bases). CDR3 length: 14 amino acids. CDR1 is SEHNR and CDR2 is FQNEAQ in the germline V gene (reference sequence). V lost 8 bases and J 1 base, leaving 14 bases between the germline ends. The CDR3 region has the DNA TGTGCCAGCTTTCTCGGGAGGGGGAACACTGAAGCTTTCTTT. Its translation is CASFLGRGNTEAFF.

The rearrangement links TRBV6-1 to TRBJ2-7, with TRBD1 matching 11 bases. Per the germline V gene, CDR1 is MNHNS and CDR2 is SASEGT. This CDR3 spans 14 amino acids. The V gene end was trimmed by 5 bases and the J gene end by 6 bases; junction bases not matched to a gene: 6. The CDR3 bases are TGTGCCAGCAGTCCTCGGACAGGGGGCTTCGAGCAGTACTTC. It is translated as CASSPRTGGFEQYF.

The sample holds a few counts of this clone. The V gene is TRBV7-3, the J gene TRBJ2-3, with a weak D call TRBD1 (6 bases). V was pared by 5 bases and J by 2 bases, with 11 bases between. CDR1 and CDR2 from the germline V gene are SGHTA and FQGTGA. There are 14 residues in the CDR3. DNA for the CDR3: TGTGCCAGCAGCCCTGGGACATACACAGATACGCAGTATTTT. Protein product: CASSPGTYTDTQYF.

As to this clone: One end of the junction varies from germline; a read error may be responsible. The chain links TRBV30 to TRBJ1-5, with 9 bases matching TRBD1. Germline V gives CDR1 GTSNPN, CDR2 SVGIG (reference sequence). The length of the CDR3 is 17 residues. CDR3 sequence reads: CAWGVRGTGLRNQPQHF. Here the CDR3 DNA reads TGTGCCTGGGGTGTACGAGGGACAGGGTTGAGGAATCAGCCCCAGCATTTT.

This sequence joins TRBV6-1 and TRBJ2-7; TRBD1 is a possible D gene (5 bases). Germline V lookup: CDR1 MNHNS, CDR2 SASEGT. The CDR3 spans 13 residues. Trimming took off 4 bases at V and 6 bases at J, with 13 bases between the two ends. The CDR3 loop reads CASSGRTTFEQYF. Here the CDR3 DNA reads TGTGCCAGCAGTGGCAGGACAACTTTCGAGCAGTACTTC.

The chain has TRBV4-2 and TRBJ1-2, with 8 positions matching TRBD1. The ends lost 4 bases at V and 5 bases at J; junction bases unmatched: 6. The CDR3 is made up of 14 amino acids. The germline gives CDR1 LGHNA, CDR2 YNFKEQ. CDR3 DNA sequence: TGTGCCAGCAGCCTGGACAGGGTCGGGTATGGCTACACCTTC. The encoded protein is CASSLDRVGYGYTF.

The chain links TRBV7-2 to TRBJ2-1; 10 bases match TRBD2. Germline V lookup: CDR1 SGHTA, CDR2 FQGNSA. The CDR3 has 16 amino acids. J lost 4 bases, V lost 5 bases, and 8 bases had no gene match. Written as DNA, the CDR3 is TGTGCCAGCAGCCTCTTAGCGGGAGGTGGTTACAATGAGCAGTTCTTC. Protein product: CASSLLAGGGYNEQFF.

This chain links TRBV30 with TRBJ1-5; 7 bases map to TRBD1. This CDR3 region has 14 residues. Germline V CDR1 and CDR2: GTSNPN, SVGIG (reference sequence). The V segment lost 4 bases and the J segment 5 bases; nucleotides outside the gene matches: 8. CDR3 in DNA: TGTGCCTGGAATAGACAGGGAGGTGATCAGCCCCAGCATTTT. Residues: CAWNRQGGDQPQHF.

This clone was found a few times. The J gene is TRBJ1-1, the V gene TRBV5-1; no clear D. The CDR3 consists of 13 residues. The V and J ends lost 1 base and 0 bases respectively, with 4 bases between them. The germline CDR1 and CDR2 sequences are SGHRS and YFSETQ. CDR3 nucleotide sequence: TGCGCCAGCAGCTTGCAGATGAACACTGAAGCTTTCTTT. This gives the protein CASSLQMNTEAFF.